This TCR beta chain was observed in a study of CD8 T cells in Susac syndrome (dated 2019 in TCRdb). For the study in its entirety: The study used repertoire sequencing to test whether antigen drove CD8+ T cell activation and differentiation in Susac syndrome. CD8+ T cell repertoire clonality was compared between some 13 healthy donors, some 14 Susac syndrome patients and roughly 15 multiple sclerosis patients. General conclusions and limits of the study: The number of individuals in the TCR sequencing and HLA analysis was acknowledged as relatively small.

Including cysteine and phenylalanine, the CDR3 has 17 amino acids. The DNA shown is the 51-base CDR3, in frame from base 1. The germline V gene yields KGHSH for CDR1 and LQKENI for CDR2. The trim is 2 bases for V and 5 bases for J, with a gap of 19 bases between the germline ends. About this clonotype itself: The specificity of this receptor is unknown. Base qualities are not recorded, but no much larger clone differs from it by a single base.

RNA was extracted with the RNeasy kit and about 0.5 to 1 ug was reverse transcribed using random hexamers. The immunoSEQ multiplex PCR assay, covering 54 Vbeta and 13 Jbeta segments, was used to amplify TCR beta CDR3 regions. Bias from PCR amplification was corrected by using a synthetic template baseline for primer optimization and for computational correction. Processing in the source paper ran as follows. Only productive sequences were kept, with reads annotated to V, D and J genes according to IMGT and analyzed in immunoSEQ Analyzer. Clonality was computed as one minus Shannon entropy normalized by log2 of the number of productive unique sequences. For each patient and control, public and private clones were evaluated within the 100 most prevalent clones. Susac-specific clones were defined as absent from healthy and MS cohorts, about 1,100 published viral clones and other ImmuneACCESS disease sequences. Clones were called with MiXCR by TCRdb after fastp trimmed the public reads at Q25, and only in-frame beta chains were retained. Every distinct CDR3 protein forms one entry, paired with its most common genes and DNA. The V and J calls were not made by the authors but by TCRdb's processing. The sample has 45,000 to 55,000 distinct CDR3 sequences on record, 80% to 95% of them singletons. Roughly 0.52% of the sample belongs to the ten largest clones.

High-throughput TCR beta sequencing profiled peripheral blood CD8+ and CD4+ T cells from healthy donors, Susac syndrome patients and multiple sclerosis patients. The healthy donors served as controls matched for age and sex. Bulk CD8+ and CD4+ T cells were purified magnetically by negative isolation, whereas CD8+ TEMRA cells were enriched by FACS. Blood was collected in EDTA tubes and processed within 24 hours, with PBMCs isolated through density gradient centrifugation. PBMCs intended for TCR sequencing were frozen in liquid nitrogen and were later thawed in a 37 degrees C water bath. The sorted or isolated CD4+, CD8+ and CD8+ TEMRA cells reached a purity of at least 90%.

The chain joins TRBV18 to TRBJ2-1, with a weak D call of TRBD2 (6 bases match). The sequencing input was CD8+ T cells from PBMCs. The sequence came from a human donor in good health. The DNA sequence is TGTGCCAGCTCACCAATCGGGACTGACGACCTAGACAATGAGCAGTTCTTC. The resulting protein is CASSPIGTDDLDNEQFF.